These 23 T cell receptor beta chains came from one sample sequenced in a study of patients and donors after allogeneic stem cell transplantation. TCRdb called the RT-PCR reads again in MiXCR, with one record for every CDR3 protein. This table has 190,000 or so distinct CDR3 sequences, 41% appearing once. Sequencing was carried out using blood, either unsorted or a sorted T cell fraction (not recorded which). These TCRs come from a human donor who was either an allogeneic HSCT recipient or a stem cell or donor lymphocyte infusion donor (not recorded which). It is not recorded whose cells these are; they may come from a transplant donor.

The rearrangement joins TRBV19 to TRBJ2-7; D is unclear. The CDR3 contains 12 residues. Germline V gene data show CDR1 as LNHDA and CDR2 as SQIVND (reference sequence). With 7 bases removed from V and 2 bases from J, the gap between germline ends came to 9 bases. The CDR3 DNA reads TGTGCCAGTACAGGCAAGCCCTACGAGCAGTACTTC. As protein: CASTGKPYEQYF.

Only one count was recorded for this clonotype. The V gene is TRBV4-2, the J gene TRBJ2-5, with 11 bases that match TRBD2. Germline trimming cut 5 bases from V and 5 bases from J; bases unmatched to any gene: 10. The CDR3 is made up of 16 amino acids. In germline, CDR1 is LGHNA, CDR2 YNFKEQ. The CDR3: CASSGQLAGGEETQYF. As DNA, the CDR3 is TGTGCCAGCAGCGGTCAGCTAGCGGGAGGAGAGGAGACCCAGTACTTC.

The chain links TRBV3-1 to TRBJ1-4; D remains unclear. The CDR3 extends over 15 amino acids. Trimming left V 4 bases short and J 4 bases short, with 13 bases between. Germline values: CDR1 LGHDT, CDR2 YNNKEL (reference sequence). The CDR3 sequence is CASSPAAGNNEKLFF. The CDR3 nucleotides are TGTGCCAGCAGCCCCGCGGCTGGGAATAATGAAAAACTGTTTTTT.

The chain employs TRBV27 and TRBJ1-5; D uncertain. The length of the CDR3 is 14 residues. Trimming removed 3 bases at V and 0 bases at J, with 6 bases between. The germline gives CDR1 MNHEY, CDR2 SMNVEV (reference sequence). CDR3 nucleotides: TGTGCCAGCAGTTTTTTAGGTAGCAATCAGCCCCAGCATTTT. This gives the protein CASSFLGSNQPQHF.

This clonotype was detected only a few times. The chain is built from TRBV27 and TRBJ1-5, with D tentatively TRBD1 (6 bases). The CDR3 is 14 amino acids. V shed 2 bases and J shed 4 bases, with 9 bases lying between them. CDR1 MNHEY and CDR2 SMNVEV come from the germline V gene (reference sequence). CDR3 amino acids: CASSLQGMNQPQHF. As DNA, the CDR3 is TGTGCCAGCAGTTTACAGGGGATGAATCAGCCCCAGCATTTT.

The chain joins TRBV5-1 to TRBJ2-7; 7 bases are a match to TRBD2. CDR1 and CDR2 from the germline V gene are SGHRS and YFSETQ. This CDR3 spans 17 amino acids. The junction had 14 bases not matched to a gene; V was cut back by 3 bases and J by 2 bases. The CDR3 is CASSWGSTGGLTYEQYF. The CDR3 nucleotides are TGCGCCAGCAGCTGGGGCTCGACGGGAGGATTAACCTACGAGCAGTACTTC.

The chain has TRBV5-1 and TRBJ1-1; tentatively, D is TRBD1 (5 bases). Germline CDR1 is SGHRS and CDR2 is YFSETQ. V gave up 5 bases and J gave up 3 bases, with 23 bases separating them. The CDR3 spans 17 residues. The DNA for the CDR3 is TGCGCCAGCAGTCAAAAAAGGACATTCCCTTGGGACACTGAAGCTTTCTTT. Protein product: CASSQKRTFPWDTEAFF.

The V and J genes are TRBV13 and TRBJ2-1, with 13 bases fitting TRBD2. The CDR3 sequence is 16 residues long. V dropped 4 bases and J dropped 2; count of bases not matched to a gene: 2. In germline, CDR1 is PRHDT, CDR2 FYEKMQ (reference sequence). The CDR3 DNA reads as TGTGCCAGCAGCTCCGGACTAGCGGGGGCCTACAATGAGCAGTTCTTC. Its translation: CASSSGLAGAYNEQFF.

J is TRBJ1-2 and V is TRBV9; D is unresolved. The CDR3 sequence is 15 residues long. Germline CDR1 SGDLS, CDR2 YYNGEE. V dropped 1 base and J dropped 2 bases, with 12 bases sitting between them. In DNA, the CDR3 is TGTGCCAGCAGCGTATACGAGGCGCCGAACTATGGCTACACCTTC. Its protein is CASSVYEAPNYGYTF.

The V and J genes are TRBV21-1 and TRBJ2-4; the DNA was not compared with TRBD1, the D call given in the table. TRBV21-1 is recorded as a pseudogene. The CDR3 has 16 residues. This chain's CDR3 is CASTRDRGHHGNIQYF. DNA of the CDR3: TGTGCCAGCACCCGGGACAGGGGGCATCACGGAAACATTCAGTACTTC.

In this sample, this clonotype turned up a few times. This rearrangement joins TRBV2 to TRBJ1-4, with D unresolved. Trimming left V 7 bases short and J 5 bases short, with 14 bases between. The germline gives CDR1 SNHLY, CDR2 FYNNEI. This CDR3 region has 14 residues. For the CDR3, the DNA is TGTGCCAGCACTCCGAGGGCCTTGAATGAAAAACTGTTTTTT. Encoded protein: CASTPRALNEKLFF.

This clonotype showed up many times. V and J are TRBV28 and TRBJ2-2, with D possibly matching TRBD1 (6 bases). This CDR3 is 16 amino acids long. The germline CDR1 and CDR2 sequences are MDHEN and SYDVKM. V was clipped by 6 bases and J by 3 bases, with 17 bases between them. CDR3 protein: CASRSARTGYTGELFF. The CDR3 DNA is TGTGCCAGCAGGTCCGCCAGAACAGGGTACACCGGGGAGCTGTTTTTT.

J is TRBJ2-7 and V is TRBV29-1; maybe TRBD2 (6 bases). V dropped 1 base and J dropped 4 bases, with 14 bases sitting between them. Germline CDR1 is SQVTM and CDR2 is ANQGSEA. This CDR3 is built from 14 residues. In nucleotides, the CDR3 is TGCAGCGTTGAAGTCGGCCTCGGGGGATACGAGCAGTACTTC. Protein sequence: CSVEVGLGGYEQYF.

The J gene is TRBJ2-3, the V gene TRBV27, with 7 bases identical to TRBD2. J gave up 3 bases and V 1 base, and 7 bases lay outside the gene matches. Germline values: CDR1 MNHEY, CDR2 SMNVEV (reference sequence). The CDR3 is 16 residues long. The CDR3 region has the DNA TGTGCCAGCAGTTTATGGGCAGCGGGGTATACAGATACGCAGTATTTT. It encodes CASSLWAAGYTDTQYF.

The chain combines TRBV3-1 with TRBJ2-1; 10 nucleotides line up with TRBD1. Germline CDR1 and CDR2: LGHDT and YNNKEL (reference sequence). J was trimmed by 5 bases and V by 1 base; bases with no gene match: 8. This CDR3 comprises 17 residues. This chain's CDR3 is CASSQVQTGTGDNEQFF. The CDR3 nucleotides are TGTGCCAGCAGCCAAGTCCAGACCGGGACAGGGGACAATGAGCAGTTCTTC.

This chain uses TRBV12-3 or TRBV12-4 with TRBJ2-7; D gene ambiguous. The V and J ends lost 3 bases and 5 bases respectively, with 5 bases between them. The CDR3 consists of 11 residues. This CDR3 reads CASSLVDEQYF. The CDR3 DNA reads TGTGCCAGCAGTTTGGTCGACGAGCAGTACTTC.

The CDR3 here is CASSQGPDIQETQYF. CDR3 coding DNA: TGTGCCAGCAGCCAAGGTCCCGACATCCAAGAGACCCAGTACTTC. This chain links TRBV4-2 with TRBJ2-5; D unresolved. The CDR3 spans 15 residues. V lost 1 base, J lost 1 base, and 10 bases lay in between. The germline V gene has CDR1 LGHNA and CDR2 YNFKEQ.

This clonotype was seen a handful of times. The genes are TRBV24-1 and TRBJ2-2; D is possibly TRBD2 (5 bases). The CDR3 covers 16 residues. Germline assignment: CDR1 KGHDR and CDR2 SFDVKD. V gave up 5 bases and J gave up 4 bases, with 16 bases separating them. DNA for the CDR3: TGTGCCACCAGTGTCCTCACAGAAGGGAGCACCGGGGAGCTGTTTTTT. It codes for CATSVLTEGSTGELFF.

This rearrangement joins TRBV9 to TRBJ1-5; D is undetermined. CDR1 is SGDLS and CDR2 is YYNGEE in the germline V gene. V was pared by 4 bases and J by 7 bases, with 18 bases between. This CDR3 spans 15 amino acids. This chain's CDR3 is CASSLDGVWEQPQHF. In DNA, the CDR3 is TGTGCCAGCAGCCTGGACGGTGTTTGGGAACAGCCCCAGCATTTT.

The rearrangement links TRBV3-1 to TRBJ2-5; 11 bases line up with TRBD2. CDR3 length: 18 residues. Germline V gene lookup returns CDR1 LGHDT and CDR2 YNNKEL (reference sequence). The ends lost 3 bases at V and 2 bases at J; junction bases unmatched: 11. The CDR3 DNA sequence: TGTGCCAGCAGCCACCCCCTGGGGGGACTAGCGGCACAAGAGACCCAGTACTTC. It is translated as CASSHPLGGLAAQETQYF.

This clonotype has more than one count but fewer than ten. This chain uses TRBV7-3 with TRBJ1-1; D is ambiguous. Trimming took off 5 bases at V and 5 bases at J, with 12 bases between the two ends. The CDR3 has 13 residues. Germline V gene data show CDR1 as SGHTA and CDR2 as FQGTGA. The CDR3 loop reads CASSPHEGTEAFF. CDR3 sequence (DNA): TGTGCCAGCAGCCCCCATGAAGGAACTGAAGCTTTCTTT.

The genes are TRBV4-3 and TRBJ2-1, with 9 bases matching TRBD2. The CDR3 is 16 residues long. Germline V gene sequence: CDR1 LGHNA, CDR2 YSLEER. The J segment lost 9 bases and the V segment lost 3 bases, leaving 12 bases of the junction unmatched. As DNA, the CDR3 is TGCGCCAGCAGCCATACCGGGACTAGCTATAATGGTGAGCAGTTCTTC. Its translation: CASSHTGTSYNGEQFF.

Only a few counts were recorded for this clonotype. The chain has TRBV7-2 and TRBJ1-3; D remains ambiguous. V was pared by 1 base and J by 4 bases, with 17 bases between. Germline-derived CDR1 and CDR2 are SGHTA and FQGNSA. The CDR3 length is 17 residues. The CDR3 here is CASSLVTPSLLGNTIYF. The CDR3 DNA is TGTGCCAGCAGCTTAGTAACCCCGTCCCTTTTAGGAAACACCATATATTTT.